This TCR beta chain was obtained from a study of blood T cell repertoires in COVID-19. As for the study in general: Collection of acute and convalescent COVID-19 samples took place in the United States, Italy and Spain.

Trimming removed 1 base at V and 5 bases at J, with 5 bases between. CDR3 size: 13 residues. Germline CDR1 reads LNHDA; CDR2 reads SQIVND (reference sequence). In the source study's methods: Estimated nucleated cell counts came from reference gene primer amplification. Measured with immunoSEQ multiplex PCR; TCRdb has only the in-frame clones, and not every one. The V and J calls and clone size are taken from that table; D and trimming were inferred from the DNA. The sample lists fewer than 200,000 clones; around 82% were seen once. The chain has TRBV19 and TRBJ2-2, with D uncertain. The TCR originated in a man in his sixties who had recovered from COVID-19. The material sequenced was peripheral blood. The CDR3 is CASSIVRTGELFF. The CDR3 DNA is TGTGCCAGTAGTATAGTCCGGACCGGGGAGCTGTTTTTT.